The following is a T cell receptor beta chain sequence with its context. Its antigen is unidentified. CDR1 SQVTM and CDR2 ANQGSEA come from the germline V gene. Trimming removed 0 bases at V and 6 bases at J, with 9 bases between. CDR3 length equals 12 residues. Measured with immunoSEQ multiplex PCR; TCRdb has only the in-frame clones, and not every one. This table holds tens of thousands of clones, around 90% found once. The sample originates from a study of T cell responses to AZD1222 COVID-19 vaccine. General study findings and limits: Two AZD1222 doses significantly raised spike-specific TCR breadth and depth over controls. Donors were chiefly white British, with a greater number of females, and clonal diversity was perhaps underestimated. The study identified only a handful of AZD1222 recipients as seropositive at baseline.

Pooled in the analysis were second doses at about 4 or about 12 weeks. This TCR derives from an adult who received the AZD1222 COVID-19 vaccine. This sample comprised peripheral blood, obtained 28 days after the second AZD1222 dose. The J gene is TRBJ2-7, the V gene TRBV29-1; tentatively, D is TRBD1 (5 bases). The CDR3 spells CSVEDRVGEQYF. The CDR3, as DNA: TGCAGCGTTGAAGACAGGGTGGGCGAGCAGTACTTC.